This record looks at one T cell receptor beta chain sequence and its context. Its antigen is not known. The data belong to a study of cytomegalovirus exposure and HLA in healthy donors. V was pared by 9 bases and J by 4 bases, with 1 base of the junction left unmatched. CDR3 size: 12 residues. CDR1 and CDR2 from the germline V gene are MDHEN and SYDVKM. This PCR relied on a set of 60 Vbeta primers and 13 Jbeta primers. TCRdb's table, derived via immunoSEQ multiplex PCR, lists solely in-frame clones and lacks some. This repertoire shows over 150,000 clones, around 80% found once; its top ten account for 2.2%. Overall study findings and caveats: With later analysis, a missense DCLRE1C variant became linked to TCR beta V- and J-gene trimming. Indistinguishable V segments, including TRBV6-2 and TRBV6-3, were excluded. A prior analysis recorded that most TCR beta V segments were productive about 87% or about 30% of the time.

This clonotype was sampled from a young woman in good health and CMV-seronegative. The V gene is TRBV28, the J gene TRBJ1-2; 11 nucleotides match TRBD1. What was sequenced was PBMCs. The CDR3 DNA reads as TGTGCCAGTGGACAGGGGGCCTATGGCTACACCTTC. Translating it yields CASGQGAYGYTF.